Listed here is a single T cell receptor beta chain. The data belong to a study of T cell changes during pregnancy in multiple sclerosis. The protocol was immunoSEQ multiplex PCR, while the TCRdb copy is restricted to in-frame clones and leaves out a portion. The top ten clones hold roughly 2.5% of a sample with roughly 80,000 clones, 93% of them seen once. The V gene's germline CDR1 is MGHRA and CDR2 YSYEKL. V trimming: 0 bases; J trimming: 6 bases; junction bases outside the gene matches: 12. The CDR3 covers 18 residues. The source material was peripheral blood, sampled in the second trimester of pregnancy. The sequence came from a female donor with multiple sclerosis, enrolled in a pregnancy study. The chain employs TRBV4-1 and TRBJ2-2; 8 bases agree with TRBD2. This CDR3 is CASSQDPVARGAAGELFF. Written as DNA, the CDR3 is TGCGCCAGCAGCCAAGATCCGGTGGCGCGGGGGGCTGCCGGGGAGCTGTTTTTT.